The clone carrying this TCR beta chain has more than one count but fewer than ten. Antigen specificity is unknown. The sample comes from a study of T cells in Graves' hyperthyroidism and ophthalmopathy. Study-wide results and caveats: For ophthalmopathy, model prediction preceded onset by a median about 6 months.

Amplified TCR beta CDR3 regions derived from RNA transcripts. First-round RT-PCR of the TCR CDR3 relied on the HTBI primer set. TCRdb re-analysed the multiplex PCR reads in MiXCR, keeping a single row per CDR3 protein. The sample contains around 720,000 distinct CDR3 sequences, roughly a third of which appear only once. Trimming removed 1 base from V and 2 bases from J, with 20 bases in between. This CDR3 region has 18 residues. The germline gives CDR1 SEHNR, CDR2 FQNEAQ (reference sequence). The sequence came from a woman between 40 and 50 years old with Graves' hyperthyroidism. V and J are TRBV7-9 and TRBJ1-2; D remains unclear. Sequenced material: blood. This CDR3 is CASSLGLGNSPPNYGYTF. CDR3 bases: TGTGCCAGCAGCTTAGGTCTGGGGAACAGTCCTCCGAACTATGGCTACACCTTC. Variable domain in full (rest from reference TRBV7-9 and TRBJ1-2): DTGVSQNPRHKITKRGQNVTFRCDPISEHNRLYWYRQTLGQGPEFLTYFQNEAQLEKSRLLSDRFSAERPKGSFSTLEIQRTEQGDSAMYLCASSLGLGNSPPNYGYTFGSGTRLTVV.